The 25 T cell receptor beta chains presented below share a single source sample, sequenced in a study of T cells in Graves' hyperthyroidism and ophthalmopathy (dated by TCRdb to the late 2010s). Library preparation used multiplex PCR. The sequencing machine was an Illumina HiSeq 2000. The TCR beta CDR3 regions were amplified from the RNA transcripts. A first-round RT-PCR of the TCR CDR3 used the HTBI primer set with the Qiagen OneStep RT-PCR kit. TCRdb reran the public reads through fastp at Q25 and MiXCR, keeping productive beta chains. Each record represents a unique CDR3 protein, reported with the most common genes and DNA among its rows. The sample has more than 500,000 distinct CDR3 sequences on record, more than 15% of them singletons. Over 25% of the sample is taken by the ten largest. Material: blood. These receptors all stem from a woman younger than 45 with Graves' ophthalmopathy.

This clonotype was observed once. The V and J genes are TRBV7-9 and TRBJ1-6; possibly TRBD1 for D (6 bases). Germline V CDR1 and CDR2: SEHNR, FQNEAQ (reference sequence). V shed 1 base and J shed 7 bases, with 23 bases lying between them. The CDR3 sequence is 19 residues long. The CDR3: CASSLVASGVGGRNSPLHF. In DNA, the CDR3 is TGTGCCAGCAGCTTAGTTGCATCAGGGGTCGGCGGGAGAAATTCACCCCTCCACTTT. Complete variable domain (other parts from reference TRBV7-9 and TRBJ1-6): DTGVSQNPRHKITKRGQNVTFRCDPISEHNRLYWYRQTLGQGPEFLTYFQNEAQLEKSRLLSDRFSAERPKGSFSTLEIQRTEQGDSAMYLCASSLVASGVGGRNSPLHFGNGTRLTVT.

The gene calls are TRBV6-1 and TRBJ2-1, with TRBD1 matching over 7 bases. V was clipped by 5 bases and J by 1 base; unmatched bases: 5. This CDR3 contains 15 residues. Looked up from germline, CDR1 is MNHNS and CDR2 is SASEGT. The CDR3 is CASSIEGQSYNEQFF. The CDR3 DNA follows: TGTGCCAGCAGTATTGAGGGACAGTCCTACAATGAGCAGTTCTTC.

The chain joins TRBV4-1 to TRBJ2-2, with 16 bases matching TRBD2. V lost 4 bases to trimming and J lost 1 base; unmatched junction nucleotides: 6. The CDR3 totals 19 residues. The germline V gene encodes CDR1 MGHRA and CDR2 YSYEKL. The CDR3: CASSLPGLAGGRNTGELFF. The DNA of the CDR3 is TGCGCCAGCAGCCTTCCGGGACTAGCGGGAGGGCGGAACACCGGGGAGCTGTTTTTT.

This clonotype was counted ten times or more. The chain is built from TRBV20-1 and TRBJ2-7, with 13 bases fitting TRBD2. The germline V gene has CDR1 DFQATT and CDR2 SNEGSKA (reference sequence). The CDR3 spans 13 residues. Trimming removed 5 bases from V and 6 bases from J; junction bases left unmatched: 4. This CDR3 reads CSALRLAGGEQYF. CDR3 coding DNA: TGCAGTGCTCTGCGACTAGCGGGAGGCGAGCAGTACTTC.

The chain is built from TRBV7-2 and TRBJ2-1; D is uncertain. This CDR3 spans 14 amino acids. CDR1 SGHTA and CDR2 FQGNSA come from the germline V gene. V was shortened by 1 base and J by 4 bases, with 8 bases between the two germline ends. In nucleotides, the CDR3 is TGTGCCAGCAGCTTAGAACTACTTTACAATGAGCAGTTCTTC. Protein product: CASSLELLYNEQFF.

This clonotype occurred a few times. The rearrangement uses TRBV20-1 and TRBJ2-7; the D gene is possibly TRBD1 (5 bases). V gave up 8 bases and J gave up 4 bases, with 12 bases separating them. Per germline, CDR1 DFQATT and CDR2 SNEGSKA (reference sequence). The CDR3 is 11 amino acids. CDR3 nucleotides: TGCAGTTTCCATGACAGATACGAGCAGTACTTC. Translated, it gives CSFHDRYEQYF.

The chain recombines TRBV19 with TRBJ2-3; 12 bases fit TRBD2. The germline V gene has CDR1 LNHDA and CDR2 SQIVND (reference sequence). This CDR3 contains 15 residues. Trimming removed 7 bases from V and 3 bases from J; junction bases left unmatched: 5. The CDR3 DNA is TGTGCCAGTACCAGACTAGCGGGAGAGACAGATACGCAGTATTTT. Translation: CASTRLAGETDTQYF.

This clonotype was counted only a few times. This chain joins TRBV27 and TRBJ2-3, with 12 bases matching TRBD2. Germline trimming cut 5 bases from V and 3 bases from J; bases unmatched to any gene: 12. Germline assignment: CDR1 MNHEY and CDR2 SMNVEV (reference sequence). The CDR3 has 18 residues. CDR3 amino acids: CASSPTSGRILGTDTQYF. CDR3 bases: TGTGCCAGCAGTCCTACTAGCGGGAGGATACTAGGGACAGATACGCAGTATTTT.

The rearrangement uses TRBV6-2 or TRBV6-3 and TRBJ2-3; 10 nucleotides agree with TRBD2. The CDR3 covers 14 residues. Germline V CDR1 and CDR2: MNHEY, SVGEGT. The ends lost 8 bases at V and 4 bases at J; junction bases unmatched: 6. The CDR3 DNA reads as TGTGCCAGCCGCTCTAGCGGGAGTGCAGATACGCAGTATTTT. Protein: CASRSSGSADTQYF.

The genes are TRBV7-8 and TRBJ2-7; D is unresolved. Germline V gene data show CDR1 as SGHVS and CDR2 as FQNEAQ. This CDR3 region has 13 residues. The V and J ends lost 5 bases and 3 bases respectively, with 11 bases between them. This CDR3 is CASSLRYNYEQYF. In DNA, the CDR3 is TGTGCCAGCAGCCTTCGATATAACTACGAGCAGTACTTC.

The gene calls are TRBV9 and TRBJ1-6, with D hard to call. The CDR3 length is 14 residues. Looked up from germline, CDR1 is SGDLS and CDR2 is YYNGEE. V was shortened by 3 bases and J by 7 bases, with 11 bases between the two germline ends. Here the CDR3 reads CASSAVGKNSPLHF. As DNA, the CDR3 is TGTGCCAGCAGCGCCGTGGGGAAGAATTCACCCCTCCACTTT.

This clonotype was seen once. A much larger clonotype is one base distant, so this may be a read error. This chain links TRBV20-1 with TRBJ2-7; TRBD1 matches 8 bases. Losses at the gene ends were 0 bases for V and 5 bases for J; bases not matched to a gene: 6. There are 14 residues in the CDR3. Germline assignment: CDR1 DFQATT and CDR2 SNEGSKA (reference sequence). CDR3 nucleotide sequence: TGCAGTGCTAGAGATTCGGACAGGGCCCACGAGCAGTACTTC. Its protein is CSARDSDRAHEQYF.

This clonotype was seen ten or more times. The rearrangement uses TRBV30 and TRBJ2-1; 9 positions agree with TRBD2. CDR1 and CDR2 (germline): GTSNPN, SVGIG (reference sequence). The CDR3 totals 14 residues. With 4 bases clipped from V and 6 bases from J, the junction kept 7 bases outside the gene matches. The CDR3 bases are TGTGCCTGGATGATTAGCGGGAGTTCCAATGAGCAGTTCTTC. Translated, it gives CAWMISGSSNEQFF.

This clonotype was observed many times. The chain joins TRBV27 to TRBJ2-1, with D perhaps assigned TRBD1 or TRBD2 (5 bases each). Trimming left V 3 bases short and J 8 bases short, with 11 bases between. From germline, CDR1 is MNHEY and CDR2 SMNVEV (reference sequence). The CDR3 totals 13 residues. CDR3 DNA: TGTGCCAGCAGTTTTGGGGGTGGCGATGAGCAGTTCTTC. This codes for CASSFGGGDEQFF.

The genes are TRBV19 and TRBJ2-1; 7 nucleotides line up with TRBD2. There are 14 residues in the CDR3. Germline CDR1 LNHDA, CDR2 SQIVND (reference sequence). The V gene end was trimmed by 5 bases and the J gene end by 5 bases; junction bases not matched to a gene: 6. The CDR3 region has the DNA TGTGCCAGTAGTTTAATCGGACTAGACAATGAGCAGTTCTTC. Its protein is CASSLIGLDNEQFF.

This clonotype was counted only a few times. The CDR3 nucleotides are TGCAGTGCTAGACGGGCAGGGACAGACCGTTCGTCCCTCCACTTT. Translating it yields CSARRAGTDRSSLHF. V gene TRBV20-1 combines with J gene TRBJ1-6; 7 bases are shared with TRBD1. CDR1 DFQATT and CDR2 SNEGSKA come from the germline V gene (reference sequence). J lost 14 bases, V lost 2 bases, and 15 bases had no gene match. The CDR3 has 15 residues.

This clonotype was picked up many times. The chain carries TRBV28 and TRBJ2-7, with a possible D match to TRBD1 (6 bases). Germline V gene sequence: CDR1 MDHEN, CDR2 SYDVKM. The CDR3 sequence is 16 residues long. The V and J ends lost 5 bases and 7 bases respectively, with 24 bases between them. The DNA for the CDR3 is TGTGCCAGCAGTGATTACTCCGGGACAAATCTACGAGAGCAGTACTTC. Protein product: CASSDYSGTNLREQYF.

This clonotype was recorded a few times. This may be a read error, as it is one base from a much larger clone. The rearrangement links TRBV7-2 to TRBJ2-3; 8 positions match TRBD2. Germline V gives CDR1 SGHTA, CDR2 FQGNSA. The CDR3 loop spans 14 amino acids. The CDR3 DNA follows: TGTGCCAGCGGCTTATTCGGGAGGGAGGATACGCAGTATTTT. Residues: CASGLFGREDTQYF. The whole variable domain, remainder taken from reference TRBV7-2 and TRBJ2-3, is GAGVSQSPSNKVTEKGKDVELRCDPISGHTALYWYRQSLGQGLEFLIYFQGNSAPDKSGLPSDRFSAERTGGSVSTLTIQRTQQEDSAVYLCASGLFGREDTQYFGPGTRLTVL.

A remark on this clonotype: This may arise from a read error, as a much more abundant clone is one base away. J is TRBJ2-5 and V is TRBV30, with D perhaps being TRBD1 or TRBD2 (5 bases each). The CDR3 spans 13 residues. In germline, CDR1 is GTSNPN, CDR2 SVGIG (reference sequence). The chain's CDR3 is CAWSGGFGETQCF. The CDR3 DNA reads as TGTGCCTGGAGTGGGGGGTTCGGGGAGACCCAGTGCTTC. Variable domain in full (rest from reference TRBV30 and TRBJ2-5): SQTIHQWPATLVQPVGSPLSLECTVEGTSNPNLYWYRQAAGRGLQLLFYSVGIGQISSEVPQNLSASRPQDRQFILSSKKLLLSDSGFYLCAWSGGFGETQCFGPGTRLLVL.

This clonotype was picked up many times. This chain connects TRBV6-2 or TRBV6-3 to TRBJ2-7, with a possible D match to TRBD2 (5 bases). Germline V CDR1 and CDR2: MNHEY, SVGEGT. Trimming stripped 6 bases from V and 0 bases from J, with 12 bases between. CDR3 length equals 14 residues. CDR3 protein: CASRTWEYSYEQYF. The CDR3 DNA reads TGTGCCAGCAGGACGTGGGAGTACTCCTACGAGCAGTACTTC.

In this sample, this clonotype turned up a few times. V is TRBV7-3 and J is TRBJ2-1, with 7 bases lining up with TRBD2. Germline CDR1 is SGHTA and CDR2 is FQGTGA. The J segment lost 6 bases and the V segment lost 4 bases, leaving 18 bases of the junction unmatched. CDR3 length: 18 residues. CDR3 sequence: CASSSGIPSGLGGNEQFF. CDR3 coding DNA: TGTGCCAGCAGCTCCGGTATTCCTAGCGGACTTGGGGGCAATGAGCAGTTCTTC.

On this clonotype itself: One end of the junction varies from germline; a read error may be responsible. This rearrangement joins TRBV12-3 or TRBV12-4 to TRBJ1-5, with D unclear. The CDR3 length is 14 residues. The CDR3 protein is CVSSLYRSNQPQHF. DNA of the CDR3: TGTGTCAGCAGTTTATACAGATCCAATCAGCCCCAGCATTTT.

This clonotype was detected ten times or more. This rearrangement joins TRBV28 to TRBJ2-5, with 8 bases that match TRBD2. Trimming at V came to 6 bases and at J to 3 bases, leaving 6 bases not matched to a gene. This CDR3 spans 14 amino acids. Germline V gene lookup returns CDR1 MDHEN and CDR2 SYDVKM. CDR3 in DNA: TGTGCCAGCAGCGATAGTAGCGGGAAAGAGACCCAGTACTTC. Protein product: CASSDSSGKETQYF.

There are many counts of this clonotype. This rearrangement joins TRBV2 to TRBJ2-1; TRBD2 matches 8 bases. Germline V gene sequence: CDR1 SNHLY, CDR2 FYNNEI. J lost 5 bases, V lost 2 bases, and 11 bases had no gene match. This CDR3 comprises 17 residues. CDR3 in DNA: TGTGCCAGCAGTGAAAGTTTCGGCGGGAGGTTCAACAATGAGCAGTTCTTC. Its translation is CASSESFGGRFNNEQFF.

V gene TRBV7-9 combines with J gene TRBJ2-5; no definite D call. The ends were cut back, 2 bases at V and 5 bases at J, with 9 bases in the middle. The CDR3 runs 13 residues. Germline V gene data show CDR1 as SEHNR and CDR2 as FQNEAQ (reference sequence). The CDR3 DNA sequence: TGTGCCAGCAGCTTACAGAGCCCGGAGACCCAGTACTTC. It codes for CASSLQSPETQYF.